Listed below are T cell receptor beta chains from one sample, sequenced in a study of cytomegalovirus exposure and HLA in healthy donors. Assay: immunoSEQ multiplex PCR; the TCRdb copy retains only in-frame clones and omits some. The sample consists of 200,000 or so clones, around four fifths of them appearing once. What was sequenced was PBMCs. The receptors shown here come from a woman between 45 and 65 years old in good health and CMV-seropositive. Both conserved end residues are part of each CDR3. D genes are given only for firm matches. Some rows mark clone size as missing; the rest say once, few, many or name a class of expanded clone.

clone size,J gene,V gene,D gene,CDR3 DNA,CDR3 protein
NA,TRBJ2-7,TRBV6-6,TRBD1,TGTGCCAGCAGTTACTCGACAGGGCGCGACGAGCAGTACTTC,CASSYSTGRDEQYF
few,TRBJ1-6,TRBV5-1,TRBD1,TGCGCCAGCAGCTTGGCTGGCAGGGGGAAGAATTCACCCCTCCACTTT,CASSLAGRGKNSPLHF
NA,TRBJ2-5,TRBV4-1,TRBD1,TGCGCCAGCAGCCAACCTGGGACAGGTCAAGAGACCCAGTACTTC,CASSQPGTGQETQYF
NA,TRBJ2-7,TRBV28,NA,TGTGCCAGCAGTTCAGGGAATTACGAGCAGTACTTC,CASSSGNYEQYF
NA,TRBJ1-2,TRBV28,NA,TGTGCCAGCAGTCGAATTAGGACAGCCCCCTATGGCTACACCTTC,CASSRIRTAPYGYTF
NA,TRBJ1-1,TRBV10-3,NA,TGTGCCATCAGTGGCACAGGGCAGAGAGCTTTCTTT,CAISGTGQRAFF
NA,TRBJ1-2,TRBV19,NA,TGTGCCAGTAGACGGGGGGGCCGGTATGGCTACACCTTC,CASRRGGRYGYTF
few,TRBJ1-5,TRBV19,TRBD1,TGTGCCACGGACAGGGGGCGCGATCAGCCCCAGCATTTT,CATDRGRDQPQHF
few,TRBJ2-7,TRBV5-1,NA,TGCGCCAGCAGCCCCCGGGGAGCTCCCTACGAGCAGTACTTC,CASSPRGAPYEQYF
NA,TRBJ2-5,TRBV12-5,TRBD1,TGTGCTAGTGCCGTGGGACAGTCGGAAGAGACCCAGTACTTC,CASAVGQSEETQYF
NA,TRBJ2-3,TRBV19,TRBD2,TGTGCCAGTAGTGCCGATCTAGCGGATGCCACAGATACGCAGTATTTT,CASSADLADATDTQYF
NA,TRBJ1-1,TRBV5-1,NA,TGCGCCAGCAGCTTGGTACCGGGACTCAAGACCACTGAAGCTTTCTTT,CASSLVPGLKTTEAFF
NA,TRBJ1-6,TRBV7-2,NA,TGTGCCAGCAGCTTAGTGGCGGCGAGCTCCTATAATTCACCCCTCCACTTT,CASSLVAASSYNSPLHF
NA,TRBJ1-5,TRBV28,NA,TGTGCCAGCAGTTTAGATTCGGGCAGCGGAGTGTCGCATTTT,CASSLDSGSGVSHF
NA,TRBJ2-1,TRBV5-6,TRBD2,TGTGCCAGCAGTCCCCCGGGGGGGAGCTCCTACAATGAGCAGTTCTTC,CASSPPGGSSYNEQFF
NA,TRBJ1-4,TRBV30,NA,TGTGCCTGGAGGGTTGAGGCAGGGGTCCTTAGGACTAATGAAAAACTGTTTTTT,CAWRVEAGVLRTNEKLFF